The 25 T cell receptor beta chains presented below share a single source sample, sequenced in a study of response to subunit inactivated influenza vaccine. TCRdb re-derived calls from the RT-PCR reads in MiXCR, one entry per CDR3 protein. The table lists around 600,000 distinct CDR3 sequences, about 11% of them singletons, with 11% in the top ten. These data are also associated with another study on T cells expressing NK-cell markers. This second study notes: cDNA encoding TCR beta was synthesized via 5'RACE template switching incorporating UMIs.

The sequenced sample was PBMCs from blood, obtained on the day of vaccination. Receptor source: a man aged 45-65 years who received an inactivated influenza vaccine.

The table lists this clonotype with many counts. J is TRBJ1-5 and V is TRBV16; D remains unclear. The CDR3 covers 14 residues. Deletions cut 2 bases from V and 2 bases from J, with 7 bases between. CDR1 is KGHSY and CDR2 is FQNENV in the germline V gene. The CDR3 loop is CASSQGYGNQPQHF. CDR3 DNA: TGTGCCAGCAGCCAAGGGTACGGCAATCAGCCCCAGCATTTT.

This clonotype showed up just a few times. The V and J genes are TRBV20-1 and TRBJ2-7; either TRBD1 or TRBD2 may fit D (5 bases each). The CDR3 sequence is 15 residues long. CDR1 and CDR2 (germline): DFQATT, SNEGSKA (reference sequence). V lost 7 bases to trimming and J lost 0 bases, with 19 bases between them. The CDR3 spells CSVITGAASSYEQYF. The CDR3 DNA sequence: TGCAGTGTAATAACCGGGGCTGCAAGCTCCTACGAGCAGTACTTC.

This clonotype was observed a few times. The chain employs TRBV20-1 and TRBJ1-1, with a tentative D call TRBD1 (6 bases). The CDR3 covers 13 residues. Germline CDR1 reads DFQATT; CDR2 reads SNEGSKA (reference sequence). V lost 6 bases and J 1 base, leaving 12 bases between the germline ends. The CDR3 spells CSASQGRNTEAFF. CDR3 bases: TGCAGTGCCAGTCAGGGGAGGAACACTGAAGCTTTCTTT.

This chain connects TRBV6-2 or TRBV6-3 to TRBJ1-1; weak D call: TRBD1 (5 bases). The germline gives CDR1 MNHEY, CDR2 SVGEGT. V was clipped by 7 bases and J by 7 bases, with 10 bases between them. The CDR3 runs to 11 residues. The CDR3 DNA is TGTGCCAGCACCCACGGGGGTGAAGCTTTCTTT. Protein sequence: CASTHGGEAFF.

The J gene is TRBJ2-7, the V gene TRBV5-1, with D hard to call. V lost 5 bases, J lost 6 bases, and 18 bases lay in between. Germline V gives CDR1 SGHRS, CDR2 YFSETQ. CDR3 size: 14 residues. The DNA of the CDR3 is TGCGCCAGCAGATTCCCTCCGATACTCCTCGAGCAGTACTTC. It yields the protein CASRFPPILLEQYF.

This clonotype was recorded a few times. DNA of the CDR3: TGTGCCAGCAGCCAAGTTCAGACCTCCTCAGATACGCAGTATTTT. Translation: CASSQVQTSSDTQYF. The chain is built from TRBV4-2 and TRBJ2-3; no reliable D call. Germline-derived CDR1 and CDR2 are LGHNA and YNFKEQ. This CDR3 has 15 residues. Trimming pared 1 base from V and 4 bases from J, leaving 12 bases between.

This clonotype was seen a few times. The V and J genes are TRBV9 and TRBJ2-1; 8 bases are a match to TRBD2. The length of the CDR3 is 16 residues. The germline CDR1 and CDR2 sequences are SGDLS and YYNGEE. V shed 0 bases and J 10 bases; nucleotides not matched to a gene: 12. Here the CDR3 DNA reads TGTGCCAGCAGCGTAGGCCATCTTAGCGGGGCGGGGGAGCAGTTCTTC. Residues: CASSVGHLSGAGEQFF. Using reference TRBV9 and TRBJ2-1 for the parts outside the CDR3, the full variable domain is DSGVTQTPKHLITATGQRVTLRCSPRSGDLSVYWYQQSLDQGLQFLIQYYNGEERAKGNILERFSAQQFPDLHSELNLSSLELGDSALYFCASSVGHLSGAGEQFFGPGTRLTVL.

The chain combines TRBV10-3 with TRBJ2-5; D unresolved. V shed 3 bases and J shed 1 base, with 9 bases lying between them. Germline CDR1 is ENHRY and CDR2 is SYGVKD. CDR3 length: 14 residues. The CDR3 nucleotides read TGTGCCATCAGTGATGTAGGCGGCCAAGAGACCCAGTACTTC. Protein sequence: CAISDVGGQETQYF.

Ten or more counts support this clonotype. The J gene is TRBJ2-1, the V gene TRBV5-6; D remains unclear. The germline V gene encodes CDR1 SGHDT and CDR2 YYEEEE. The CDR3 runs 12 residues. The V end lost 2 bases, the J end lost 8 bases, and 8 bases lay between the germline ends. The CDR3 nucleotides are TGTGCCAGCAGCTTAGTAGGCGATGAGCAGTTCTTC. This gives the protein CASSLVGDEQFF. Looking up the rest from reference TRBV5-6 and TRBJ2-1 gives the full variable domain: DAGVTQSPTHLIKTRGQQVTLRCSPKSGHDTVSWYQQALGQGPQFIFQYYEEEERQRGNFPDRFSGHQFPNYSSELNVNALLLGDSALYLCASSLVGDEQFFGPGTRLTVL.

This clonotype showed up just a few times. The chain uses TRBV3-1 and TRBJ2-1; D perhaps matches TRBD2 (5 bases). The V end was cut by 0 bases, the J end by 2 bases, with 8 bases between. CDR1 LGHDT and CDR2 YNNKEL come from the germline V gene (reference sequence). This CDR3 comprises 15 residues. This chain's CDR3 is CASSQELAPYNEQFF. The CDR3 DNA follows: TGTGCCAGCAGCCAAGAGCTAGCTCCCTACAATGAGCAGTTCTTC.

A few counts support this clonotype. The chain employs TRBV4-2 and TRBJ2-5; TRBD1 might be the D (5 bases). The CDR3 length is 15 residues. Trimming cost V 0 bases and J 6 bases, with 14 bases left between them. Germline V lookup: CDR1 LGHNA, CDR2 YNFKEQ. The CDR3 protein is CASSQDAQGGKTQYF. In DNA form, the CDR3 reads TGTGCCAGCAGCCAAGATGCCCAGGGTGGGAAGACCCAGTACTTC.

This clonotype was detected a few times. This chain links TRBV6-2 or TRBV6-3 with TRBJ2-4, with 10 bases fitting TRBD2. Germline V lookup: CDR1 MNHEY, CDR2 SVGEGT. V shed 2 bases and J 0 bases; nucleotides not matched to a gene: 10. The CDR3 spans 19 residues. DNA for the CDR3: TGTGCCAGCAGTTACAGGGCTAGCGGGAGCAGTCTAGCCAAAAACATTCAGTACTTC. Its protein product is CASSYRASGSSLAKNIQYF.

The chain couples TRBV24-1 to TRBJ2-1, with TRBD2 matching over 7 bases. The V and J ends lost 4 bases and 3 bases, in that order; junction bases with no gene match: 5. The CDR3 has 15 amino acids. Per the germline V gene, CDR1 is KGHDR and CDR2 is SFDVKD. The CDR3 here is CATSEVGGSYNEQFF. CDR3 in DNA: TGTGCCACCAGTGAGGTGGGGGGGAGCTACAATGAGCAGTTCTTC.

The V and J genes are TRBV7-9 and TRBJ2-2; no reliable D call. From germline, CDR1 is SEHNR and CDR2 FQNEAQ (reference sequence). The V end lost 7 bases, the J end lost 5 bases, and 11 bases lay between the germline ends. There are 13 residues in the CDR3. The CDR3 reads CASTWEVTGELFF. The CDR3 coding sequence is TGTGCCAGCACCTGGGAAGTTACCGGGGAGCTGTTTTTT.

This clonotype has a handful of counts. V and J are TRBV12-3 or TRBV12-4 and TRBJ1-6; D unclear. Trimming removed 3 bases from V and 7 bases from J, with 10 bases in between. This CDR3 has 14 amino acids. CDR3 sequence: CASSFSESNSPLHF. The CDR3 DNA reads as TGTGCCAGCAGTTTCAGTGAGAGCAATTCACCCCTCCACTTT.

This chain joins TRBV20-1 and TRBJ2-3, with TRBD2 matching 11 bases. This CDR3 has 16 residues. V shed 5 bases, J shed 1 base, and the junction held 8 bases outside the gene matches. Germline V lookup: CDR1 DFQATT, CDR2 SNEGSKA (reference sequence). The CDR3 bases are TGCAGTGCTGTGCGACTAGCGGGGCCTCGCACAGATACGCAGTATTTT. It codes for CSAVRLAGPRTDTQYF.

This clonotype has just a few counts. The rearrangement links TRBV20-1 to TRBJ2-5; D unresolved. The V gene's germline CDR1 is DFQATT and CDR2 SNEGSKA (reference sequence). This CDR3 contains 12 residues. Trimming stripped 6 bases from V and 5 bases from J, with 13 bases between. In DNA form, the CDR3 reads TGCAGTGCCCCCGGGTCCTCGGAGACCCAGTACTTC. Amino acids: CSAPGSSETQYF.

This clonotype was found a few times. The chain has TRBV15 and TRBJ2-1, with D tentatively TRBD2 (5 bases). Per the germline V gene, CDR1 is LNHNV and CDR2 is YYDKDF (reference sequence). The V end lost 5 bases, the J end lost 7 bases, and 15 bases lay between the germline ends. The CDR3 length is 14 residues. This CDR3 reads CATSSRTGKNEQFF. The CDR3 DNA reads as TGTGCCACCAGCTCGAGGACTGGCAAAAATGAGCAGTTCTTC.

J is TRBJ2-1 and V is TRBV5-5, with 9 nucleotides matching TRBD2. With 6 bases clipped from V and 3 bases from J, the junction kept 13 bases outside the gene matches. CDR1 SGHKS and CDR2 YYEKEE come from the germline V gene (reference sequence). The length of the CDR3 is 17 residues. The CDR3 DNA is TGTGCCAGCATCCTCATTTCTGGACTAGCGAACTACAATGAGCAGTTCTTC. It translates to CASILISGLANYNEQFF.

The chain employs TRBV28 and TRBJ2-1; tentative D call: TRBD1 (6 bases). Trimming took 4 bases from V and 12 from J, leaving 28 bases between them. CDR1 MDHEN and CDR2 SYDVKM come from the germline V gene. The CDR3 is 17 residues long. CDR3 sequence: CASSSNRLGPRQDGQFF. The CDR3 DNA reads TGTGCCAGCAGTTCCAACAGACTCGGACCGAGACAGGATGGGCAGTTCTTC.

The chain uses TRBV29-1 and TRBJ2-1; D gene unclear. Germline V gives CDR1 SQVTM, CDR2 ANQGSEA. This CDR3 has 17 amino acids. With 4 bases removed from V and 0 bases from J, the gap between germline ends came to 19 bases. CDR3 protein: CSVVFVRGPTSYNEQFF. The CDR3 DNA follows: TGCAGCGTTGTTTTTGTCAGAGGACCGACCTCCTACAATGAGCAGTTCTTC.

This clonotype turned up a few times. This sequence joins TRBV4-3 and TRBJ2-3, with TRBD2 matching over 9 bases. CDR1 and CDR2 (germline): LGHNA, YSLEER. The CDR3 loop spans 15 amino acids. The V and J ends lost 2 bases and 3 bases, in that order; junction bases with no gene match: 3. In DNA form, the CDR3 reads TGCGCCAGCAGCCAATTAGCGGGAGCGACAGATACGCAGTATTTT. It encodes CASSQLAGATDTQYF.

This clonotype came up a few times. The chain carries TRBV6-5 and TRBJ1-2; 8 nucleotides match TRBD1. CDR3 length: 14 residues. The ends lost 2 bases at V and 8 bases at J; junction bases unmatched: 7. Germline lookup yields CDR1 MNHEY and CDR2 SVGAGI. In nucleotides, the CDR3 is TGTGCCAGCAGTTACGCCGGGACAGGAACCGGCTACACCTTC. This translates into CASSYAGTGTGYTF.

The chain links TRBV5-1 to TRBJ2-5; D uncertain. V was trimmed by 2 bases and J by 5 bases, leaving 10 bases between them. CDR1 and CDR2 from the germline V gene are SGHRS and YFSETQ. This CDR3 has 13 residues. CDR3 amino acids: CASSFGQFETQYF. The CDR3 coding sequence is TGCGCCAGCAGCTTCGGTCAGTTCGAGACCCAGTACTTC.

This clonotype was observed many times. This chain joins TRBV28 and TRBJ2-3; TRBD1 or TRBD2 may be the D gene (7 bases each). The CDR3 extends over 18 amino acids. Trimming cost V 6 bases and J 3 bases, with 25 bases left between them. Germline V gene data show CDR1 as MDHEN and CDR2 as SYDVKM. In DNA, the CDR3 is TGTGCCAGCAGGGGGGGGCAGGGGGGTAGTTATTGGACAGATACGCAGTATTTT. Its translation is CASRGGQGGSYWTDTQYF.